The 24 T cell receptor beta chains in this list originate from one sample, sequenced in a study of cytomegalovirus exposure and HLA in healthy donors. The PCR made use of 60 Vbeta and 13 Jbeta primers. The repertoire was sequenced with immunoSEQ multiplex PCR; TCRdb's copy has only in-frame clones and lacks some. The data show tens of thousands of clones, with roughly 82% seen just once and around 3.7% held by the top ten. Sequenced input: PBMCs. The receptors stem from a man aged 25 to 45 in good health and CMV-seropositive.

The chain joins TRBV5-8 to TRBJ1-5; possible D gene TRBD1, 5 bases. The V gene lost 2 bases and the J gene lost 1 base, with 10 bases spanning the gap. This CDR3 contains 15 residues. Germline V gives CDR1 SGHTS, CDR2 YDEGEE. CDR3 in amino acids: CASSFVWGSNQPQHF. Written as DNA, the CDR3 is TGTGCCAGCAGCTTCGTTTGGGGCAGCAATCAGCCCCAGCATTTT.

This clone was detected once. The chain joins TRBV29-1 to TRBJ2-7, with 7 positions matching TRBD1. The CDR3 has 12 residues. From germline, CDR1 is SQVTM and CDR2 ANQGSEA. V was pared by 6 bases and J by 5 bases, with 7 bases of the junction left unmatched. The chain's CDR3 is CSVETGYDEQYF. DNA for the CDR3: TGCAGCGTAGAGACAGGGTACGACGAGCAGTACTTC.

CDR3 nucleotides: TGTGCCAGCTCAGGGACAGAAAACACCATATATTTT. Its translation: CASSGTENTIYF. V is TRBV18 and J is TRBJ1-3; 7 bases match TRBD1. Germline V CDR1 and CDR2: KGHSH, LQKENI. V gave up 5 bases and J gave up 6 bases; unmatched junction bases: 1. This CDR3 region has 12 residues.

The chain recombines TRBV28 with TRBJ2-3; 12 bases align to TRBD2. Germline V gene lookup returns CDR1 MDHEN and CDR2 SYDVKM. V shed 11 bases, J shed 4 bases, and the junction held 10 bases outside the gene matches. The CDR3 is made up of 15 amino acids. DNA for the CDR3: TGTGCCTCCCGGGGGCTAGCGGGAGGGGCAGATACGCAGTATTTT. Protein: CASRGLAGGADTQYF. The entire variable domain, with the rest obtained from reference TRBV28 and TRBJ2-3, is as follows: DVKVTQSSRYLVKRTGEKVFLECVQDMDHENMFWYRQDPGLGLRLIYFSYDVKMKEKGDIPEGYSVSREKKERFSLILESASTNQTSMYLCASRGLAGGADTQYFGPGTRLTVL.

This chain links TRBV6-5 with TRBJ2-5, with TRBD2 matching over 7 bases. V trimming: 0 bases; J trimming: 1 base; junction bases outside the gene matches: 5. Germline assignment: CDR1 MNHEY and CDR2 SVGAGI. The CDR3 length is 16 residues. CDR3 amino acids: CASSYSTGGGQETQYF. In nucleotides, the CDR3 is TGTGCCAGCAGTTACTCGACGGGCGGGGGCCAAGAGACCCAGTACTTC.

The rearrangement links TRBV7-6 to TRBJ2-5, with TRBD2 matching 8 bases. V dropped 5 bases and J dropped 1; count of bases not matched to a gene: 12. This CDR3 comprises 17 residues. Germline V gene data show CDR1 as SGHVS and CDR2 as FNYEAQ. Here the CDR3 reads CASSLQPAGGIQETQYF. CDR3 coding DNA: TGTGCCAGCAGCCTCCAGCCGGCGGGAGGCATCCAAGAGACCCAGTACTTC.

This clone was counted only a few times. The chain is built from TRBV19 and TRBJ1-6; the match to TRBD1 covers 8 bases. The CDR3 has 14 residues. CDR1 LNHDA and CDR2 SQIVND come from the germline V gene (reference sequence). Trimming cost V 6 bases and J 6 bases; bases outside gene matches: 4. The CDR3, as DNA: TGTGCCAGTAGCAGGACAGGGACTAATTCACCCCTCCACTTT. It is translated as CASSRTGTNSPLHF.

This chain connects TRBV5-1 to TRBJ2-2; 7 bases agree with TRBD1. The V segment lost 6 bases and the J segment 3 bases; nucleotides outside the gene matches: 8. CDR3 size: 15 residues. The germline V gene encodes CDR1 SGHRS and CDR2 YFSETQ. CDR3 bases: TGCGCCAGCATAGGACAGGTGGCGGACACCGGGGAGCTGTTTTTT. As protein: CASIGQVADTGELFF.

The V call is TRBV10-2, the J call TRBJ2-2; 7 bases align to TRBD1. The CDR3 runs 15 residues. V was clipped by 6 bases and J by 8 bases; unmatched bases: 12. Germline CDR1 is WSHSY and CDR2 is SAAADI. This chain's CDR3 is CASSLGGQISGELFF. CDR3 DNA sequence: TGCGCCAGCAGCCTAGGGGGACAGATTTCGGGGGAGCTGTTTTTT.

The J gene is TRBJ2-4, the V gene TRBV27; D possibly corresponds to TRBD2 (6 bases). Germline V CDR1 and CDR2: MNHEY, SMNVEV (reference sequence). V shed 5 bases and J shed 3 bases, with 20 bases lying between them. The CDR3 extends over 17 amino acids. CDR3: CASSPFGTEAVKNIQYF. CDR3 nucleotide sequence: TGTGCCAGCAGTCCCTTTGGGACTGAGGCAGTCAAAAACATTCAGTACTTC.

CDR3 loop: CASSEWGGGKTEAFF. The CDR3 DNA follows: TGTGCCAGCAGTGAATGGGGCGGTGGAAAGACTGAAGCTTTCTTT. The genes are TRBV6-1 and TRBJ1-1, with a tentative D call TRBD1 (5 bases). Germline V gives CDR1 MNHNS, CDR2 SASEGT. The V end lost 2 bases, the J end lost 5 bases, and 15 bases lay between the germline ends. The CDR3 totals 15 residues.

The chain carries TRBV27 and TRBJ2-5; TRBD1 aligns across 8 bases. The J call is doubtful: the DNA matches TRBJ2-7 better. Germline V lookup: CDR1 MNHEY, CDR2 SMNVEV (reference sequence). The CDR3 is 12 residues long. CDR3 in DNA: TGTGCCAGCAGTTACGGGACAGGCGAGCAGTACTTC. It yields the protein CASSYGTGEQYF.

This sequence joins TRBV4-1 and TRBJ1-5; D not certain. Germline V gives CDR1 MGHRA, CDR2 YSYEKL. Trimming cost V 0 bases and J 0 bases, with 6 bases left between them. The CDR3 loop spans 15 amino acids. The CDR3 coding sequence is TGCGCCAGCAGCCAAGACAGTTATAGCAATCAGCCCCAGCATTTT. Its translation is CASSQDSYSNQPQHF.

The chain links TRBV7-2 to TRBJ2-5, with 11 nucleotides matching TRBD2. V was pared by 1 base and J by 1 base, with 2 bases of the junction left unmatched. CDR1 is SGHTA, CDR2 FQGNSA, per germline. The CDR3 is made up of 16 amino acids. This CDR3 is CASSLGGLAVQETQYF. The CDR3 nucleotides are TGTGCCAGCAGCTTAGGGGGACTAGCGGTCCAAGAGACCCAGTACTTC.

The genes are TRBV7-6 and TRBJ2-1, with 10 bases identical to TRBD2. Germline-derived CDR1 and CDR2 are SGHVS and FNYEAQ. Losses at the gene ends were 5 bases for V and 5 bases for J; bases not matched to a gene: 9. The CDR3 is made up of 16 amino acids. CDR3 DNA: TGTGCCAGCAGCGCAAAACTAGCGGGGTTAAACAATGAGCAGTTCTTC. Its translation: CASSAKLAGLNNEQFF.

J is TRBJ2-2 and V is TRBV5-1; 11 bases are a match to TRBD1. Germline CDR1 is SGHRS and CDR2 is YFSETQ. This CDR3 spans 18 amino acids. Trimming took 2 bases from V and 2 from J; bases not matched to a gene: 8. The CDR3 nucleotides are TGCGCCAGCAGCTTCGATGGACAGGGGGCTTTCAACACCGGGGAGCTGTTTTTT. It specifies CASSFDGQGAFNTGELFF.

V gene TRBV5-1 combines with J gene TRBJ2-1; 10 positions match TRBD2. CDR3 length: 17 amino acids. The V segment lost 2 bases and the J segment 2 bases; nucleotides outside the gene matches: 7. Germline-derived CDR1 and CDR2 are SGHRS and YFSETQ. Here the CDR3 reads CASSFGLAGVTYNEQFF. The CDR3 nucleotides are TGCGCCAGCAGCTTTGGGCTAGCGGGAGTGACCTACAATGAGCAGTTCTTC.

The chain employs TRBV25-1 and TRBJ2-2; a possible D gene is TRBD1 (5 bases). Germline loops: CDR1 MGHDK, CDR2 SYGVNS. Trimming took off 4 bases at V and 7 bases at J, with 10 bases between the two ends. The CDR3 consists of 13 residues. The CDR3, as DNA: TGTGCCAGCAGTGCCAGGGAACTCGGGGAGCTGTTTTTT. This encodes CASSARELGELFF.

With respect to this clone: Distinct nucleotide sequences in the sample also encode this CDR3. The chain carries TRBV11-2 and TRBJ2-7; TRBD1 is a possible D gene (6 bases). V dropped 2 bases and J dropped 2 bases, with 13 bases sitting between them. The germline V gene encodes CDR1 SGHAT and CDR2 FQNNGV. CDR3 length: 15 amino acids. CDR3 loop: CASSLTGKAPYEQYF. The CDR3, as DNA: TGTGCCAGCAGCTTAACAGGGAAGGCCCCCTACGAGCAGTACTTC.

The genes are TRBV4-1 and TRBJ2-1; 8 nucleotides agree with TRBD2. V lost 6 bases, J lost 5 bases, and 9 bases stayed unmatched. CDR1 and CDR2 from the germline V gene are MGHRA and YSYEKL. The CDR3 consists of 15 residues. In DNA form, the CDR3 reads TGCGCCAGCAGTCAGAGGCTAGCGGGTCACAATGAGCAGTTCTTC. The encoded protein is CASSQRLAGHNEQFF.

This clone was detected only a few times. The chain uses TRBV7-9 and TRBJ1-2; a possible D gene is TRBD1 (5 bases). Germline V gene lookup returns CDR1 SEHNR and CDR2 FQNEAQ (reference sequence). V dropped 5 bases and J dropped 4 bases, with 14 bases sitting between them. This CDR3 is 14 amino acids long. The CDR3 DNA sequence: TGTGCCAGCAGCCAATCAGGGATTTCCTATGGCTACACCTTC. As protein: CASSQSGISYGYTF.

The chain joins TRBV10-3 to TRBJ2-1, with D unclear. Germline-derived CDR1 and CDR2 are ENHRY and SYGVKD. The CDR3 sequence is 16 residues long. Trimming cost V 3 bases and J 8 bases, with 20 bases left between them. The CDR3: CAISDLDILRKDEQFF. The CDR3 coding sequence is TGTGCCATCAGTGACTTAGACATTCTCCGGAAGGATGAGCAGTTCTTC.

The chain uses TRBV5-1 and TRBJ1-3; 9 nucleotides line up with TRBD1. This CDR3 comprises 19 residues. Germline V gene data show CDR1 as SGHRS and CDR2 as YFSETQ. V lost 4 bases to trimming and J lost 3 bases; unmatched junction nucleotides: 17. CDR3 sequence: CASSRISGTGSRGGNTIYF. CDR3 DNA: TGCGCCAGCAGCAGAATATCCGGGACAGGGTCGAGGGGTGGAAACACCATATATTTT.

V usage is TRBV20-1 and J usage is TRBJ2-7; possible D gene TRBD1, 6 bases. The CDR3 totals 10 residues. Looked up from germline, CDR1 is DFQATT and CDR2 is SNEGSKA (reference sequence). V was pared by 6 bases and J by 6 bases, with 9 bases between. In nucleotides, the CDR3 is TGCAGTGCAGGGGGAGCCGAGCAGTACTTC. Its protein product is CSAGGAEQYF.